This T cell receptor beta chain is from a study of metastatic and nonmetastatic thyroid tumors. The wider study: Samples came from malignant and benign thyroid patients, and repertoires were compared across blood and tumor or nodule tissue. General study findings and limits: In both blood and tumor samples, TCR beta diversity was reported significantly higher for malignant than benign nodules.

Looked up from germline, CDR1 is SNHLY and CDR2 is FYNNEI. Trimming pared 6 bases from V and 3 bases from J, leaving 6 bases between. CDR3 length: 11 residues. This clone is medium-sized in the sample. The antigen is unknown. No patient received treatment before thyroid surgery. In the original processing: Clinicopathological groups supplied CDR3 differences that were used to build a distant-metastasis classifier for papillary thyroid cancer. TCRdb reprocessed the PCR reads using MiXCR. The V and J calls shown here were made by TCRdb, not taken from the authors' results. The table shows around 20,000 clones, with about 30% occurring only once.

This sequence joins TRBV2 and TRBJ2-7, with D hard to call. Input material: tumor tissue. This TCR was sampled from a female donor with papillary thyroid cancer or a benign thyroid nodule (not recorded which). Some clones in this sample may be carry-over from other donors' samples. In DNA form, the CDR3 reads TGTGCCAGCAGAGGGTTCTACGAGCAGTACTTC. Translating it yields CASRGFYEQYF.